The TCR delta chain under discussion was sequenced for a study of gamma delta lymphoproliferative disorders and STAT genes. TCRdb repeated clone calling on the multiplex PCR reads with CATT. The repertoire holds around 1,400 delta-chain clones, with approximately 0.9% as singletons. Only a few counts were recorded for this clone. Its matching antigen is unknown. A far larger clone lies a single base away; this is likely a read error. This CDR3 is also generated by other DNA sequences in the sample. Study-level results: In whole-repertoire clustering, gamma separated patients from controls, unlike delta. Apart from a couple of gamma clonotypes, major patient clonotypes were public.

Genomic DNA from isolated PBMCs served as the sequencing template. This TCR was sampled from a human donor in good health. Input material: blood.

The CDR3 nucleotides read TGTGCTCTTGGGGAACATAGTATAGTGGGGGACCATGGGTTGGCCAAGACCTGGGACACCCGACAGATGTTTTTC. It specifies CALGEHSIVGDHGLAKTWDTRQMFF. The gene calls are TRDV1 and TRDJ3; the match to TRDD3 covers 7 bases. Trimming at V came to 1 base and at J to 2 bases, leaving 26 bases not matched to a gene. The CDR3 has 25 residues. Germline V gives CDR1 TSWWSYY, CDR2 QGS.